What follows describes a single T cell receptor (beta chain). At one end, the junction sequence differs from germline, possibly due to a read error. This CDR3 has 11 residues. Germline CDR1 and CDR2: SGHTS and YDEGEE. People in the exposed group encountered a COVID-19 case within 2 weeks before entering the study. Profiling relied on immunoSEQ multiplex PCR, and the TCRdb table lists in-frame clones only, not all of them. There are 200,000 to 300,000 clones in the sample; about 83% occur only once, and less than 4% lies in the top ten. The entry originates in a study of blood T cell repertoires in COVID-19. Study details: Material from acute and convalescent COVID-19 was sourced from the United States, Italy and Spain. T cells, B-cell-depleted T cells, or PBMCs provided the cDNA or gDNA that served as material.

This TCR came from a middle-aged woman who had been exposed to COVID-19. V usage is TRBV5-8 and J usage is TRBJ2-2, with 9 bases lining up with TRBD1. Sequencing was performed on PBMCs or T cells enriched from blood (not recorded which). CDR3 DNA: TGTGCCAGCAGCTCGACAGGGGGGCTGTTTTTT. It specifies CASSSTGGLFF.